The next 21 T cell receptor beta chains were all read from a single sample in a study of blood T cell repertoires in COVID-19. The repertoire was sequenced with immunoSEQ multiplex PCR; TCRdb's copy has only in-frame clones and lacks some. Of a few hundred thousand clones in the sample, roughly 80% were seen once. What was sequenced was PBMCs or T cells enriched from blood (not recorded which). These receptors all stem from a woman aged 35 to 49 with acute COVID-19.

The rearrangement uses TRBV12-3 or TRBV12-4 and TRBJ2-2; no definite D call. The V gene lost 7 bases and the J gene lost 6 bases, with 9 bases spanning the gap. The CDR3 totals 12 residues. CDR3 protein: CASTPGPGELFF. DNA of the CDR3: TGTGCCAGCACCCCCGGTCCCGGGGAGCTGTTTTTT.

The chain couples TRBV9 to TRBJ2-2, with 7 bases matching TRBD2. Unmatched junction bases numbered 12, after V lost 3 bases and J lost 7 bases. The CDR3 has 16 amino acids. CDR1 is SGDLS, CDR2 YYNGEE, per germline. CDR3 bases: TGTGCCAGCAGCGCCCGGGGGGACCCTGTTGGCGGGGAGCTGTTTTTT. Protein: CASSARGDPVGGELFF.

CDR3 nucleotide sequence: TGTGCCACCTCAGACAGGGGAGGTAACACTGAAGCTTTCTTT. Translation gives CATSDRGGNTEAFF. The chain recombines TRBV19 with TRBJ1-1; the match to TRBD1 covers 8 bases. The trim removed 10 bases at V and 2 bases at J, leaving 9 bases unmatched. This CDR3 comprises 14 residues. CDR1 and CDR2 (germline): LNHDA, SQIVND (reference sequence).

The rearrangement links TRBV28 to TRBJ1-6; D gene unclear. V shed 4 bases and J shed 0 bases, with 7 bases lying between them. CDR3 length: 15 residues. Germline V CDR1 and CDR2: MDHEN, SYDVKM. DNA of the CDR3: TGTGCCAGCAGTTCCCGGGGCTCCTATAATTCACCCCTCCACTTT. This encodes CASSSRGSYNSPLHF.

Points on this clone: This sample includes further DNA sequences coding for the same CDR3. The chain joins TRBV4-1 to TRBJ1-1, with 7 bases fitting TRBD1. CDR3 length equals 14 residues. The ends lost 0 bases at V and 5 bases at J; junction bases unmatched: 3. Germline V gene data show CDR1 as MGHRA and CDR2 as YSYEKL. CDR3 in DNA: TGCGCCAGCAGCCAAGATAACAGGGGAACTGAAGCTTTCTTT. It yields the protein CASSQDNRGTEAFF.

The rearrangement links TRBV6-1 to TRBJ1-2, with D hard to call. The CDR3 is made up of 13 amino acids. Germline CDR1 MNHNS, CDR2 SASEGT. The V and J ends lost 2 bases and 8 bases respectively, with 12 bases between them. Here the CDR3 DNA reads TGTGCCAGCAGTGAAAGCCACGCAGGAGGCTACACCTTC. Protein: CASSESHAGGYTF.

This clone was counted a single time. A much larger clone is a single base away; this may be a read error. The same CDR3 is also encoded by other DNA sequences in this sample. The CDR3 DNA sequence: TGTGCCAGCAGCTTATCGCCCCAGGGTGGCGAAGCTTTCTTT. Translated: CASSLSPQGGEAFF. The chain uses TRBV7-3 and TRBJ1-1, with D possibly TRBD1 on 5 matching bases. The V gene lost 2 bases and the J gene lost 8 bases, with 15 bases spanning the gap. This CDR3 region has 14 residues. CDR1 is SGHTA and CDR2 is FQGTGA in the germline V gene.

The chain links TRBV19 to TRBJ2-2, with a tentative D call TRBD1 (5 bases). From germline, CDR1 is LNHDA and CDR2 SQIVND (reference sequence). The CDR3 is 13 amino acids. Trimming stripped 6 bases from V and 6 bases from J, with 11 bases between. CDR3 sequence: CASRKPGSGELFF. The DNA of the CDR3 is TGTGCCAGTAGGAAACCAGGGTCCGGGGAGCTGTTTTTT.

This clone has at least ten counts. The chain carries TRBV4-1 and TRBJ2-5, with D possibly being TRBD1 (5 bases). Germline V gene lookup returns CDR1 MGHRA and CDR2 YSYEKL. V was clipped by 1 base and J by 5 bases, with 14 bases between them. The CDR3 has 15 amino acids. The CDR3: CASSQGPTKGETQYF. Here the CDR3 DNA reads TGCGCCAGCAGCCAAGGACCTACCAAGGGGGAGACCCAGTACTTC.

The J gene is TRBJ1-4, the V gene TRBV27, with 7 bases aligning to TRBD1. This CDR3 comprises 18 residues. J was trimmed by 3 bases and V by 9 bases; bases with no gene match: 19. The V gene's germline CDR1 is MNHEY and CDR2 SMNVEV (reference sequence). CDR3 nucleotides: TGTGCCAGAGGGAGCCGACAGGGAGAGGGATACGCTAATGAAAAACTGTTTTTT. Amino acid sequence: CARGSRQGEGYANEKLFF. Full variable domain (missing parts from reference TRBV27 and TRBJ1-4): EAQVTQNPRYLITVTGKKLTVTCSQNMNHEYMSWYRQDPGLGLRQIYYSMNVEVTDKGDVPEGYKVSRKEKRNFPLILESPSPNQTSLYFCARGSRQGEGYANEKLFFGSGTQLSVL.

The chain employs TRBV7-2 and TRBJ1-2; 9 bases match TRBD1. V was pared by 4 bases and J by 4 bases, with 10 bases of the junction left unmatched. The CDR3 covers 16 residues. Per the germline V gene, CDR1 is SGHTA and CDR2 is FQGNSA. CDR3 DNA sequence: TGTGCCAGCAGCTACCGAACGGGACAGGGTACCTATGGCTACACCTTC. This codes for CASSYRTGQGTYGYTF.

The V gene is TRBV5-4, the J gene TRBJ1-2, with D hard to call. With 0 bases removed from V and 4 bases from J, the gap between germline ends came to 10 bases. This CDR3 has 14 residues. The V gene's germline CDR1 is SGHNT and CDR2 YYREEE (reference sequence). CDR3 protein: CASSLEGSFYGYTF. The CDR3, as DNA: TGTGCCAGCAGCTTGGAAGGGAGCTTCTATGGCTACACCTTC.

This clone was recorded a few times. The chain couples TRBV11-2 to TRBJ2-3, with 10 bases that match TRBD1. This CDR3 has 16 residues. Trimming at V came to 6 bases and at J to 4 bases, leaving 10 bases not matched to a gene. CDR1 is SGHAT and CDR2 is FQNNGV in the germline V gene. The CDR3 region has the DNA TGTGCCAGCAGTATTACCGGGACAGGGGCCGCAGATACGCAGTATTTT. Translated: CASSITGTGAADTQYF.

As regards this clone: Other nucleotide sequences from this sample produce the same CDR3. The V call is TRBV28, the J call TRBJ2-7; the D gene is possibly TRBD2 (5 bases). The CDR3 is 12 amino acids. Trimming stripped 8 bases from V and 3 bases from J, with 11 bases between. Germline V gene sequence: CDR1 MDHEN, CDR2 SYDVKM. The CDR3 protein is CASRGGFYEQYF. The CDR3 coding sequence is TGTGCCAGCCGCGGCGGGTTCTACGAGCAGTACTTC.

V is TRBV12-3 or TRBV12-4 and J is TRBJ1-5; D perhaps matches TRBD1 (5 bases). V was trimmed by 3 bases and J by 6 bases, leaving 9 bases between them. The CDR3 has 13 residues. The CDR3 nucleotides are TGTGCCAGCAGTTTCGGGGGGTTTCAGCCCCAGCATTTT. Translating gives CASSFGGFQPQHF.

This clone was found once. The chain recombines TRBV27 with TRBJ1-5; D not resolved. CDR3 length: 14 amino acids. Germline V lookup: CDR1 MNHEY, CDR2 SMNVEV (reference sequence). The V end was cut by 5 bases, the J end by 6 bases, with 14 bases between. This chain's CDR3 is CASSPGPGSQPQHF. The CDR3 DNA is TGTGCCAGCAGTCCAGGACCGGGGAGTCAGCCCCAGCATTTT.

This clone was seen many times. The chain has TRBV23-1 and TRBJ2-7, with TRBD1 matching 8 bases. TRBV23-1 has ORF status, its function being uncertain. V shed 2 bases, J shed 6 bases, and the junction held 12 bases outside the gene matches. This CDR3 is built from 16 residues. CDR3: CASSQRSGQGIGEQYF. CDR3 coding DNA: TGCGCCAGCAGTCAAAGAAGTGGACAGGGCATCGGCGAGCAGTACTTC.

This sequence joins TRBV15 and TRBJ2-7, with 10 bases identical to TRBD1. Unmatched junction bases numbered 9, after V lost 1 base and J lost 6 bases. Germline CDR1 is LNHNV and CDR2 is YYDKDF (reference sequence). The CDR3 has 16 residues. The CDR3 DNA reads TGTGCCACCAGCAGAGGTCCCGGGACAGGGGTTTCCGAGCAGTACTTC. Translating it yields CATSRGPGTGVSEQYF. The variable domain in full, with the rest retrieved from reference TRBV15 and TRBJ2-7, is DAMVIQNPRYQVTQFGKPVTLSCSQTLNHNVMYWYQQKSSQAPKLLFHYYDKDFNNEADTPDNFQSRRPNTSFCFLDIRSPGLGDTAMYLCATSRGPGTGVSEQYFGPGTRLTVT.

This rearrangement joins TRBV15 to TRBJ1-5; 8 nucleotides line up with TRBD1. This CDR3 comprises 14 residues. Germline CDR1 LNHNV, CDR2 YYDKDF (reference sequence). The junction had 8 bases not matched to a gene; V was cut back by 5 bases and J by 8 bases. DNA of the CDR3: TGTGCCACCAGCCCGCGGACAGGGAGGGAGCCCCAGCATTTT. Translated, it gives CATSPRTGREPQHF.

The chain joins TRBV7-9 to TRBJ1-1; D might be TRBD1 (6 bases). The CDR3 extends over 13 amino acids. V lost 4 bases and J lost 4, with 10 bases in between. CDR1 is SEHNR, CDR2 FQNEAQ, per germline (reference sequence). CDR3 sequence reads: CASSSGVFTEAFF. In DNA form, the CDR3 reads TGTGCCAGCAGCTCAGGGGTTTTCACTGAAGCTTTCTTT.

As DNA, the CDR3 is TGCGCCAGCACCGGGAAGAATACTGAAGCTTTCTTT. As protein: CASTGKNTEAFF. V gene TRBV10-2 combines with J gene TRBJ1-1, with unresolved D. The CDR3 is 12 amino acids. CDR1 is WSHSY, CDR2 SAAADI, per germline. With 7 bases removed from V and 5 bases from J, the gap between germline ends came to 11 bases.